Each of the 17 T cell receptor beta chains below was sequenced from the same sample in a study of cytomegalovirus exposure and HLA in healthy donors (dated by TCRdb to about 2017). Library preparation employed the immunoSEQ multiplex PCR assay. For the multiplex PCR, a mixture combining 60 forward primers for TCR Vbeta segments and 13 reverse primers for TCR Jbeta segments was used. The source is immuneACCESS, and TCRdb retained only in-frame sequences with V and J called. Part of the clones is not carried over; for the studies checked, unresolved V genes explain less than half of this, and the remainder is unexplained. The sample has approximately 120,000 clones on record, 73% of them singletons. The ten most abundant clones make up 4.8% of the sample. What was sequenced was PBMCs. The receptor source for this set is a man in his sixties in good health and CMV-seropositive.

The V gene is TRBV5-8, the J gene TRBJ2-5, with 8 bases aligning to TRBD2. The germline V gene encodes CDR1 SGHTS and CDR2 YDEGEE. This CDR3 has 14 amino acids. V shed 5 bases, J shed 1 base, and the junction held 4 bases outside the gene matches. CDR3 bases: TGTGCCAGCAGTCTGCGGGGGGCCCAAGAGACCCAGTACTTC. It encodes CASSLRGAQETQYF.

This chain links TRBV5-4 with TRBJ2-3; 7 positions match TRBD2. V was clipped by 3 bases and J by 4 bases; unmatched bases: 2. CDR3 length equals 13 residues. Germline V gives CDR1 SGHNT, CDR2 YYREEE (reference sequence). In DNA form, the CDR3 reads TGTGCCAGCAGCTACCGGGGGGCAGATACGCAGTATTTT. The encoded protein is CASSYRGADTQYF.

The CDR3: CASSEWSSYNSPLHF. As DNA, the CDR3 is TGTGCCAGCAGTGAATGGAGCTCCTATAATTCACCCCTCCACTTT. The chain employs TRBV6-1 and TRBJ1-6, with D uncertain. The CDR3 has 15 amino acids. V was clipped by 2 bases and J by 0 bases, with 5 bases between them. The germline V gene has CDR1 MNHNS and CDR2 SASEGT.

This clone was seen more than once but under ten times. The chain links TRBV29-1 to TRBJ1-1; TRBD1 aligns across 10 bases. Losses at the gene ends were 7 bases for V and 3 bases for J; bases not matched to a gene: 2. Germline loops: CDR1 SQVTM, CDR2 ANQGSEA. The CDR3 has 12 residues. In DNA, the CDR3 is TGCAGCGGGGGGACAGGGGACACTGAAGCTTTCTTT. It specifies CSGGTGDTEAFF.

This clone turned up a few times. The gene calls are TRBV15 and TRBJ2-3; TRBD2 matches at 14 bases. The CDR3 has 18 residues. Germline V gene data show CDR1 as LNHNV and CDR2 as YYDKDF (reference sequence). With V trimmed by 3 bases and J by 4 bases, 9 bases remained unmatched. CDR3 sequence reads: CATSRRLAGGPFPDTQYF. DNA for the CDR3: TGTGCCACCAGCAGGAGACTAGCGGGGGGGCCTTTCCCAGATACGCAGTATTTT.

The chain combines TRBV28 with TRBJ2-5; TRBD2 is a possible D gene (6 bases). CDR1 MDHEN and CDR2 SYDVKM come from the germline V gene. The length of the CDR3 is 15 residues. V lost 7 bases and J lost 4, with 19 bases in between. CDR3 amino acids: CASTTPTSGIETQYF. The CDR3, as DNA: TGTGCCAGCACCACCCCGACTAGTGGAATAGAGACCCAGTACTTC.

J is TRBJ2-5 and V is TRBV5-1, with D possibly TRBD2 on 5 matching bases. The length of the CDR3 is 14 residues. The V gene's germline CDR1 is SGHRS and CDR2 YFSETQ. V was clipped by 0 bases and J by 2 bases, with 8 bases between them. CDR3 nucleotide sequence: TGCGCCAGCAGCTTGGGGACTTTACAAGAGACCCAGTACTTC. It translates to CASSLGTLQETQYF.

This clone was found a few times. The chain uses TRBV4-2 and TRBJ2-7, with 9 nucleotides matching TRBD2. The CDR3 runs 15 residues. V lost 4 bases and J lost 2; bases outside the gene matches: 6. In germline, CDR1 is LGHNA, CDR2 YNFKEQ. The CDR3 loop is CASSPRGGRPYEQYF. The CDR3 DNA reads TGTGCCAGCAGCCCGCGGGGGGGCAGACCCTACGAGCAGTACTTC.

CDR3: CASSEGGGGETQYF. CDR3 sequence (DNA): TGTGCCAGCAGTGAAGGCGGCGGCGGAGAGACCCAGTACTTC. The chain links TRBV6-1 to TRBJ2-5; D not resolved. The CDR3 totals 14 residues. Trimming pared 1 base from V and 4 bases from J, leaving 10 bases between. The germline V gene encodes CDR1 MNHNS and CDR2 SASEGT.

The V call is TRBV29-1, the J call TRBJ2-5, with D hard to call. The DNA end is more similar to TRBJ2-7, so the J call may be wrong. The CDR3 length is 13 residues. Germline V gene data show CDR1 as SQVTM and CDR2 as ANQGSEA. In DNA, the CDR3 is TGCAGCGTCGGCGGTATCACTAACTACGAGCAGTACTTC. Amino acids: CSVGGITNYEQYF.

V and J are TRBV7-8 and TRBJ2-5, with 8 bases lining up with TRBD2. The CDR3 length is 14 residues. J lost 2 bases, V lost 1 base, and 0 bases had no gene match. Germline V gives CDR1 SGHVS, CDR2 FQNEAQ. The CDR3 is CASSLERGQETQYF. Here the CDR3 DNA reads TGTGCCAGCAGCTTAGAGCGGGGGCAAGAGACCCAGTACTTC.

The chain is built from TRBV6-1 and TRBJ2-7; TRBD1 matches at 10 bases. Germline loops: CDR1 MNHNS, CDR2 SASEGT. The J segment lost 6 bases and the V segment lost 2 bases, leaving 10 bases of the junction unmatched. This CDR3 has 16 amino acids. Here the CDR3 reads CASSELGTGVLGEQYF. CDR3 DNA: TGTGCCAGCAGTGAATTGGGGACAGGGGTGTTAGGCGAGCAGTACTTC.

The chain couples TRBV5-8 to TRBJ2-2; 7 nucleotides align to TRBD1. The germline CDR1 and CDR2 sequences are SGHTS and YDEGEE. The CDR3 spans 15 residues. After removal of 4 bases from V and 4 bases from J, the junction contained 7 bases not matched to a gene. CDR3 region: CASSTGQRITGELFF. The CDR3, as DNA: TGTGCCAGCAGCACGGGACAGAGAATCACCGGGGAGCTGTTTTTT. Full variable domain (outside the CDR3, taken from reference TRBV5-8 and TRBJ2-2): EAGVTQSPTHLIKTRGQQATLRCSPISGHTSVYWYQQALGLGLQFLLWYDEGEERNRGNFPPRFSGRQFPNYSSELNVNALELEDSALYLCASSTGQRITGELFFGEGSRLTVL.

V usage is TRBV5-1 and J usage is TRBJ1-4; D unclear. This CDR3 spans 12 amino acids. The germline V and J ends were trimmed by 4 bases and 5 bases, with 6 bases remaining between them. Per the germline V gene, CDR1 is SGHRS and CDR2 is YFSETQ. The CDR3 nucleotides are TGCGCCAGCAGCCTATCAAATGAAAAACTGTTTTTT. Translating it yields CASSLSNEKLFF.

The rearrangement joins TRBV29-1 to TRBJ2-1; TRBD2 matches 13 bases. Germline CDR1 reads SQVTM; CDR2 reads ANQGSEA. V trimming: 4 bases; J trimming: 8 bases; junction bases outside the gene matches: 11. This CDR3 contains 16 residues. The CDR3 DNA reads as TGCAGCGTTGTGTTAGGACTAGCGGGGGACAAGGATGAGCAGTTCTTC. It yields the protein CSVVLGLAGDKDEQFF.

This chain links TRBV4-1 with TRBJ2-7; 9 bases map to TRBD2. The CDR3 covers 18 residues. V lost 0 bases and J lost 2; bases outside the gene matches: 11. CDR1 is MGHRA and CDR2 is YSYEKL in the germline V gene. The CDR3 protein is CASSQEFPRLAGPYEQYF. The CDR3 DNA reads TGCGCCAGCAGCCAAGAATTTCCGCGGCTAGCGGGGCCCTACGAGCAGTACTTC.

J is TRBJ2-5 and V is TRBV29-1; possible D gene TRBD2, 6 bases. The V end was cut by 2 bases, the J end by 5 bases, with 12 bases between. The CDR3 has 13 residues. Per germline, CDR1 SQVTM and CDR2 ANQGSEA. CDR3 DNA sequence: TGCAGCGTTGAATGGGCAGGGAGGGAGACCCAGTACTTC. Translated: CSVEWAGRETQYF.